One sample yielded the 32 T cell receptor beta chains listed below, sequenced in a study of post-analysis software for immune sequencing data. The study, taken as a whole, reports: Controls showed lower frequencies than patients for five or six TRBV segments, and TRBV5-6, TRBV5-1 and TRBV20-1 were among these.

Incorporated into the TCR beta cDNA libraries were unique molecular identifiers, which served to reduce PCR and sequencing biases. TCRdb reanalysed the PCR reads using MiXCR and keeps one entry per CDR3 protein. The profile shows approximately 660,000 distinct CDR3 sequences, 59% of them singletons. For these receptors, no antigen is known. Sequencing was carried out using blood. The receptors come from a girl aged 2 to 9 with multiple sclerosis.

J is TRBJ2-5 and V is TRBV12-3 or TRBV12-4; D uncertain. This CDR3 spans 13 amino acids. V was cut by 3 bases and J by 5 bases, with 10 bases left in between. Written as DNA, the CDR3 is TGTGCCAGCAGTTTTTGGGTGGAGGAGACCCAGTACTTC. Translating it yields CASSFWVEETQYF.

The count of this clonotype is one. This chain's CDR3 is CSRTSGRVDTQYF. The DNA of the CDR3 is TGCAGTAGGACTAGCGGAAGGGTAGATACGCAGTATTTT. The V gene is TRBV20-1, the J gene TRBJ2-3; 10 nucleotides agree with TRBD2. This CDR3 region has 13 residues. The junction had 7 bases not matched to a gene; V was cut back by 8 bases and J by 5 bases. Germline CDR1 and CDR2: DFQATT and SNEGSKA (reference sequence).

The rearrangement uses TRBV7-2 and TRBJ1-1, with a weak D call TRBD1 (5 bases). Trimming shortened V by 2 bases and J by 0 bases, and 16 bases separated the two germline ends. Germline lookup yields CDR1 SGHTA and CDR2 FQGNSA. The length of the CDR3 is 17 residues. The CDR3 region is CASSLYTGPNLNTEAFF. CDR3 sequence (DNA): TGTGCCAGCAGCTTATATACAGGCCCGAACCTGAACACTGAAGCTTTCTTT.

This clonotype was picked up a small number of times. The V gene is TRBV5-6, the J gene TRBJ2-1; 9 bases agree with TRBD1. The CDR3 extends over 16 amino acids. V trimming: 0 bases; J trimming: 8 bases; junction bases outside the gene matches: 9. Germline values: CDR1 SGHDT, CDR2 YYEEEE. CDR3 sequence: CASSLGGTGYLDEQFF. The CDR3 DNA sequence: TGTGCCAGCAGCTTGGGGGGGACAGGGTATTTAGATGAGCAGTTCTTC.

This clonotype was seen a single time. This chain connects TRBV7-3 to TRBJ2-1; 11 bases align to TRBD2. The CDR3 is made up of 16 amino acids. Germline loops: CDR1 SGHTA, CDR2 FQGTGA. The ends lost 0 bases at V and 5 bases at J; junction bases unmatched: 3. The CDR3 DNA reads as TGTGCCAGCAGCTTAACTAGCGGGAGGGCCCACAATGAGCAGTTCTTC. Its protein product is CASSLTSGRAHNEQFF.

The rearrangement joins TRBV6-2 or TRBV6-3 to TRBJ1-1; D unclear. The germline gives CDR1 MNHEY, CDR2 SVGEGT. The CDR3 totals 16 residues. V lost 2 bases, J lost 8 bases, and 21 bases lay in between. The CDR3 reads CASSYPYHSGLLEAFF. CDR3 coding DNA: TGTGCCAGCAGTTACCCTTACCACAGTGGGCTATTAGAAGCTTTCTTT.

V gene TRBV4-2 combines with J gene TRBJ2-5, with TRBD1 matching over 9 bases. The germline CDR1 and CDR2 sequences are LGHNA and YNFKEQ. The ends lost 4 bases at V and 7 bases at J; junction bases unmatched: 13. CDR3 length equals 16 residues. CDR3 protein: CASSPALDRGLGTQYF. The CDR3 nucleotides read TGTGCCAGCAGCCCCGCCCTGGACAGGGGCCTGGGGACCCAGTACTTC.

This clonotype was counted a few times. This rearrangement joins TRBV7-7 to TRBJ2-5; 8 bases fit TRBD2. Germline V gives CDR1 SSHAT, CDR2 FNYEAQ (reference sequence). The V and J ends lost 1 base and 5 bases, in that order; junction bases with no gene match: 9. The CDR3 is 16 residues long. CDR3 amino acids: CASSLGGGGSFETQYF. The CDR3 nucleotides read TGTGCCAGCAGCTTAGGCGGCGGGGGGAGTTTTGAGACCCAGTACTTC.

This chain links TRBV7-9 with TRBJ1-1; perhaps TRBD1 as D (6 bases). Germline assignment: CDR1 SEHNR and CDR2 FQNEAQ (reference sequence). Trimming cost V 4 bases and J 0 bases, with 15 bases left between them. This CDR3 contains 16 residues. DNA of the CDR3: TGTGCCAGCAGCTCCCGACAGGATCTCATGAACACTGAAGCTTTCTTT. Its translation: CASSSRQDLMNTEAFF.

This clonotype was picked up a small number of times. CDR3 coding DNA: TGCGCCAGCAGCCAAGAACACTTCACAGATACGCAGTATTTT. This encodes CASSQEHFTDTQYF. The V and J genes are TRBV4-1 and TRBJ2-3; no clear D gene. Trimming removed 0 bases from V and 2 bases from J, with 6 bases in between. This CDR3 is 14 amino acids long. Germline assignment: CDR1 MGHRA and CDR2 YSYEKL.

This chain connects TRBV19 to TRBJ2-7; 13 bases align to TRBD2. With 8 bases clipped from V and 7 bases from J, the junction kept 5 bases outside the gene matches. CDR1 and CDR2 (germline): LNHDA, SQIVND (reference sequence). The CDR3 extends over 13 amino acids. CDR3 loop: CASRLAGGQEQYF. CDR3 DNA sequence: TGTGCCAGTCGACTAGCGGGAGGACAAGAGCAGTACTTC.

This clonotype was seen many times. One end of the junction varies from germline; a read error may be responsible. V and J are TRBV5-1 and TRBJ2-5; D is unresolved. In germline, CDR1 is SGHRS, CDR2 YFSETQ. The CDR3 is 11 residues long. The chain's CDR3 is CASSGQETQYF. CDR3 sequence (DNA): TGTGCCAGCAGTGGGCAAGAGACCCAGTACTTC. Combining the CDR3 with reference TRBV5-1 and TRBJ2-5 gives the whole variable domain KAGVTQTPRYLIKTRGQQVTLSCSPISGHRSVSWYQQTPGQGLQFLFEYFSETQRNKGNFPGRFSGRQFSNSRSEMNVSTLELGDSALYLCASSGQETQYFGPGTRLLVL.

This clonotype was recorded a few times. V gene TRBV29-1 combines with J gene TRBJ2-5; 7 bases are a match to TRBD1. The trim removed 3 bases at V and 2 bases at J, leaving 6 bases unmatched. CDR3 length: 14 amino acids. Germline V CDR1 and CDR2: SQVTM, ANQGSEA. The CDR3, as DNA: TGCAGCGTTGATTCGGGGACAGCTCAAGAGACCCAGTACTTC. Residues: CSVDSGTAQETQYF.

The rearrangement uses TRBV9 and TRBJ2-7; D ambiguous. The V end lost 0 bases, the J end lost 3 bases, and 16 bases lay between the germline ends. The CDR3 consists of 16 residues. CDR1 is SGDLS and CDR2 is YYNGEE in the germline V gene. The CDR3 protein is CASSVASSGSYYEQYF. CDR3 bases: TGTGCCAGCAGCGTAGCCAGCTCAGGATCCTACTACGAGCAGTACTTC.

The chain has TRBV10-2 and TRBJ1-1, with a possible D match to TRBD1 (6 bases). The CDR3 runs to 15 residues. From germline, CDR1 is WSHSY and CDR2 SAAADI. The V end was cut by 2 bases, the J end by 1 base, with 11 bases between. In DNA, the CDR3 is TGCGCCAGCAGTGAGATGTGGACAGAGAACACTGAAGCTTTCTTT. This translates into CASSEMWTENTEAFF.

About this clonotype: A read error may account for a junction end that differs from germline. This chain uses TRBV7-3 with TRBJ1-2, with TRBD1 as a possible D gene (6 bases). The germline V gene has CDR1 SGHTA and CDR2 FQGTGA. The CDR3 loop spans 14 amino acids. The DNA of the CDR3 is TGTGCCGGCAGCTCGGGCGGGACACCCCGTGGCTACACCTTC. Protein sequence: CAGSSGGTPRGYTF.

This clonotype came up once. The chain joins TRBV19 to TRBJ2-7; D not certain. The CDR3 spans 14 residues. V lost 5 bases to trimming and J lost 1 base, with 12 bases between them. CDR1 and CDR2 from the germline V gene are LNHDA and SQIVND (reference sequence). CDR3 in amino acids: CASSPRHVSYEQYF. CDR3 coding DNA: TGTGCCAGTAGTCCTCGTCACGTTTCCTACGAGCAGTACTTC.

The chain links TRBV29-1 to TRBJ1-5; 7 positions agree with TRBD1. Trimming took 7 bases from V and 9 from J; bases not matched to a gene: 9. The CDR3 consists of 12 residues. Germline CDR1 is SQVTM and CDR2 is ANQGSEA. The CDR3 is CSARGSSPPQHF. The DNA of the CDR3 is TGCAGCGCCAGGGGGTCCAGCCCGCCCCAGCATTTT.

The genes are TRBV20-1 and TRBJ2-3; the match to TRBD2 covers 9 bases. The V gene end was trimmed by 6 bases and the J gene end by 0 bases; junction bases not matched to a gene: 10. Germline assignment: CDR1 DFQATT and CDR2 SNEGSKA (reference sequence). This CDR3 is 16 amino acids long. DNA for the CDR3: TGCAGTGCCAATCGGCTAGCGGGGCTGAGCACAGATACGCAGTATTTT. It codes for CSANRLAGLSTDTQYF.

The CDR3 is CASSWGQGGYYNEQFF. CDR3 in DNA: TGTGCCAGCAGCTGGGGACAGGGTGGTTACTACAATGAGCAGTTCTTC. V gene TRBV11-2 combines with J gene TRBJ2-1, with 9 bases identical to TRBD1. Looked up from germline, CDR1 is SGHAT and CDR2 is FQNNGV. This CDR3 comprises 16 residues. Losses at the gene ends were 4 bases for V and 3 bases for J; bases not matched to a gene: 7.

J is TRBJ1-1 and V is TRBV28; D not resolved. The CDR3 extends over 15 amino acids. The germline CDR1 and CDR2 sequences are MDHEN and SYDVKM. V lost 3 bases, J lost 0 bases, and 11 bases lay in between. The CDR3 DNA is TGTGCCAGCAGTTTCCTGACACCCATGAACACTGAAGCTTTCTTT. This sequence encodes CASSFLTPMNTEAFF.

The chain links TRBV29-1 to TRBJ2-7, with TRBD1 matching over 7 bases. The germline V gene has CDR1 SQVTM and CDR2 ANQGSEA. Trimming at V came to 7 bases and at J to 5 bases, leaving 14 bases not matched to a gene. CDR3 size: 14 residues. Here the CDR3 DNA reads TGCAGCGGTTCACCAGGGGGTATATTCCACGAGCAGTACTTC. Protein sequence: CSGSPGGIFHEQYF.

The chain joins TRBV5-8 to TRBJ2-7; 8 bases fit TRBD1. The CDR3 consists of 14 residues. The germline gives CDR1 SGHTS, CDR2 YDEGEE. J gave up 9 bases and V 0 bases, and 8 bases lay outside the gene matches. DNA for the CDR3: TGTGCCAGCAGCTTGGTTGCACAGGGGGACGGGCAGTACTTC. Protein sequence: CASSLVAQGDGQYF. The variable domain in full, completed from reference TRBV5-8 and TRBJ2-7, reads EAGVTQSPTHLIKTRGQQATLRCSPISGHTSVYWYQQALGLGLQFLLWYDEGEERNRGNFPPRFSGRQFPNYSSELNVNALELEDSALYLCASSLVAQGDGQYFGPGTRLTVT.

The V call is TRBV14, the J call TRBJ2-1; possibly TRBD1 or TRBD2 for D (5 bases each). This CDR3 is built from 17 residues. V gave up 4 bases and J gave up 9 bases, with 25 bases separating them. Germline V gene sequence: CDR1 SGHDN, CDR2 FVKESK. CDR3 DNA: TGTGCCAGCAGCCCGATTTCCGGGGACCCCCCGCGCACTGAGCAGTTCTTC. Protein: CASSPISGDPPRTEQFF.

This clonotype has more than one count but fewer than ten. The chain employs TRBV9 and TRBJ2-7; 7 bases are shared with TRBD1. The CDR3 is 14 residues long. V lost 0 bases, J lost 2 bases, and 2 bases stayed unmatched. Germline CDR1 is SGDLS and CDR2 is YYNGEE. The DNA for the CDR3 is TGTGCCAGCAGCGTAGGGGACAGAGCCTACGAGCAGTACTTC. Residues: CASSVGDRAYEQYF.

In this sample, this clonotype turned up a few times. The chain employs TRBV28 and TRBJ1-2, with D unresolved. The CDR3 sequence is 13 residues long. V gave up 7 bases and J gave up 5 bases, with 14 bases separating them. CDR1 is MDHEN, CDR2 SYDVKM, per germline. This CDR3 is CASKIDGYYGYTF. CDR3 sequence (DNA): TGTGCCAGCAAGATCGACGGGTATTATGGCTACACCTTC.

V usage is TRBV12-3 or TRBV12-4 and J usage is TRBJ2-1; D is possibly TRBD1 (5 bases). V was cut by 6 bases and J by 0 bases, with 9 bases left in between. There are 14 residues in the CDR3. The CDR3 coding sequence is TGTGCCAGCAGACCAGACAGCTCCTACAATGAGCAGTTCTTC. Translated, it gives CASRPDSSYNEQFF.

The V and J genes are TRBV12-3 or TRBV12-4 and TRBJ1-1; D gene unclear. The CDR3 spans 14 residues. Trimming removed 3 bases at V and 2 bases at J, with 10 bases between. As DNA, the CDR3 is TGTGCCAGCAGTTTCCGGCAAATTAACACTGAAGCTTTCTTT. It is translated as CASSFRQINTEAFF.

The genes are TRBV29-1 and TRBJ1-1; D ambiguous. The germline V gene encodes CDR1 SQVTM and CDR2 ANQGSEA. Trimming removed 1 base at V and 5 bases at J, with 14 bases between. The CDR3 spans 14 residues. CDR3 in DNA: TGCAGCGTTGAAGTTACTGGAGGTTGGACTGAAGCTTTCTTT. Its translation: CSVEVTGGWTEAFF.

This chain uses TRBV29-1 with TRBJ2-1; 7 bases agree with TRBD1. The CDR3 extends over 13 amino acids. With 5 bases clipped from V and 5 bases from J, the junction kept 6 bases outside the gene matches. In germline, CDR1 is SQVTM, CDR2 ANQGSEA. CDR3 in DNA: TGCAGCGTTCGTGAGGGGGCCAACAATGAGCAGTTCTTC. Translating it yields CSVREGANNEQFF.

The V call is TRBV29-1, the J call TRBJ2-3; tentatively, D is TRBD1 or TRBD2 (7 bases each). Germline CDR1 and CDR2: SQVTM and ANQGSEA. V was cut by 1 base and J by 4 bases, with 15 bases left in between. The CDR3 length is 15 residues. The CDR3 DNA follows: TGCAGCGTTGAAGGTACAGGGGAGGGATCAGATACGCAGTATTTT. Its translation is CSVEGTGEGSDTQYF.

This rearrangement joins TRBV6-2 or TRBV6-3 to TRBJ1-1, with TRBD1 matching over 7 bases. Per germline, CDR1 MNHEY and CDR2 SVGEGT. The CDR3 is 18 amino acids. V was pared by 0 bases and J by 3 bases, with 13 bases of the junction left unmatched. In nucleotides, the CDR3 is TGTGCCAGCAGTTACTCGACTTCAGGGGGAACTGTGTACACTGAAGCTTTCTTT. Amino acid sequence: CASSYSTSGGTVYTEAFF.